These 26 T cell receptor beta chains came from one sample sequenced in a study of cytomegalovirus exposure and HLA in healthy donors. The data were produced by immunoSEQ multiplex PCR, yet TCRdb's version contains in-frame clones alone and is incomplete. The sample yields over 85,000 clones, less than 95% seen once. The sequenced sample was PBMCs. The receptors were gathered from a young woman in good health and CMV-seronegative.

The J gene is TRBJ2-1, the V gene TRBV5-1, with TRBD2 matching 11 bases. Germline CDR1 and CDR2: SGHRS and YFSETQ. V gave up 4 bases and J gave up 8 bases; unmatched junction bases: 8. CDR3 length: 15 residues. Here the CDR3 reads CASSLIAGGPDEQFF. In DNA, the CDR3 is TGCGCCAGCAGCCTAATAGCGGGAGGGCCAGATGAGCAGTTCTTC.

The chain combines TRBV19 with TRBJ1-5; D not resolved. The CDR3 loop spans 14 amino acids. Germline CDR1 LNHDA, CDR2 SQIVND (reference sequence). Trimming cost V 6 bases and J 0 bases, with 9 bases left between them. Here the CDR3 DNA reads TGTGCCAGTAGGTCCGTATATAGCAATCAGCCCCAGCATTTT. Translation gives CASRSVYSNQPQHF.

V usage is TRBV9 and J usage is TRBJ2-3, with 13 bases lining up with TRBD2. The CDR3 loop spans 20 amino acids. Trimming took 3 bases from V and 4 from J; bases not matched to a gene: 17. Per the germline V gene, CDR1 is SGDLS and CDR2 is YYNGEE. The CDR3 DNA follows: TGTGCCAGCAGCGCGAAAACGACTAGCGGGGGGATTAGGATAGCAGATACGCAGTATTTT. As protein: CASSAKTTSGGIRIADTQYF.

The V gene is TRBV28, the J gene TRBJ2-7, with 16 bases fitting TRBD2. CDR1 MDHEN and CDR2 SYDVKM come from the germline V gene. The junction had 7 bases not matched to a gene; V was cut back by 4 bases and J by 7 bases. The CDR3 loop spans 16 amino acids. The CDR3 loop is CASSYPGLAGGVEQYF. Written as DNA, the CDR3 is TGTGCCAGCAGTTATCCGGGACTAGCGGGAGGGGTAGAGCAGTACTTC. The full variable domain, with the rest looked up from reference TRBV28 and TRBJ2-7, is DVKVTQSSRYLVKRTGEKVFLECVQDMDHENMFWYRQDPGLGLRLIYFSYDVKMKEKGDIPEGYSVSREKKERFSLILESASTNQTSMYLCASSYPGLAGGVEQYFGPGTRLTVT.

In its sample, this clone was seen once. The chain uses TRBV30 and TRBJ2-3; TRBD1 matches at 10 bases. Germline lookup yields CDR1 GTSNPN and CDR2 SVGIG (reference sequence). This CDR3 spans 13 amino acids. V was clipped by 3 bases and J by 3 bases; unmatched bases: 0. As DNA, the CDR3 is TGTGCCTGGAGGGGACAGGGGACAGATACGCAGTATTTT. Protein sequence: CAWRGQGTDTQYF. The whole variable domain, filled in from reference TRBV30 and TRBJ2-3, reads SQTIHQWPATLVQPVGSPLSLECTVEGTSNPNLYWYRQAAGRGLQLLFYSVGIGQISSEVPQNLSASRPQDRQFILSSKKLLLSDSGFYLCAWRGQGTDTQYFGPGTRLTVL.

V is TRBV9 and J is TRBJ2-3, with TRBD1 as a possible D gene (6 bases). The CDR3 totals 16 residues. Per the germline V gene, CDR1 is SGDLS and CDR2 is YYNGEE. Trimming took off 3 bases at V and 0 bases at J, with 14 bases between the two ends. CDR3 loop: CASSGGRESSTDTQYF. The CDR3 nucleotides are TGTGCCAGCAGCGGGGGGCGCGAATCTAGCACAGATACGCAGTATTTT.

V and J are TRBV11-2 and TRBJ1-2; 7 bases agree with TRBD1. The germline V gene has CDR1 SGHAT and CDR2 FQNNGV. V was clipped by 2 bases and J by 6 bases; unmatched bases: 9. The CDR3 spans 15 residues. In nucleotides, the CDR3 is TGTGCCAGCAGCTTACGGGTGGGACAGTCTGATGGCTACACCTTC. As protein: CASSLRVGQSDGYTF.

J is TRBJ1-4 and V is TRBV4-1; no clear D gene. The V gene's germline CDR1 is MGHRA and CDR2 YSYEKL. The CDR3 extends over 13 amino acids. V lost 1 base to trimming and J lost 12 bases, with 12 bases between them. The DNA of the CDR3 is TGCGCCAGCAGCCAAGGGGGAGGGCGTGAACTGTTTTTT. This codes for CASSQGGGRELFF.

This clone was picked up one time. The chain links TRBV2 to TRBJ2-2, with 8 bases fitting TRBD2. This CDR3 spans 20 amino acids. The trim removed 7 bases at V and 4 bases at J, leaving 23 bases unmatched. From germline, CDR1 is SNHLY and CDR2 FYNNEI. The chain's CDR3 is CASKKTRTSPPREGTGELFF. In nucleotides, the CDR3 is TGTGCCAGCAAAAAAACGCGGACTAGCCCCCCCCGAGAGGGCACCGGGGAGCTGTTTTTT.

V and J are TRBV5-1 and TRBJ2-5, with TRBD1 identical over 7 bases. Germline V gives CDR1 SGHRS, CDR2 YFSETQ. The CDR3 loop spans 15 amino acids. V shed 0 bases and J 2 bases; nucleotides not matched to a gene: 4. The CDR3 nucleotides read TGCGCCAGCAGCTTGGGGCCAGGGGGACAAGAGACCCAGTACTTC. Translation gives CASSLGPGGQETQYF.

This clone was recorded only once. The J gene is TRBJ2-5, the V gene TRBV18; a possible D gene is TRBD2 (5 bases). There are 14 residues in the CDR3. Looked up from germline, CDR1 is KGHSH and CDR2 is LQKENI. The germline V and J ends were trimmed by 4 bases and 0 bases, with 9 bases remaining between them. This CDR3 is CASSHRENQETQYF. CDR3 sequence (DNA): TGTGCCAGCTCACATCGGGAAAACCAAGAGACCCAGTACTTC. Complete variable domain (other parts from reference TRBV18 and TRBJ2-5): NAGVMQNPRHLVRRRGQEARLRCSPMKGHSHVYWYRQLPEEGLKFMVYLQKENIIDESGMPKERFSAEFPKEGPSILRIQQVVRGDSAAYFCASSHRENQETQYFGPGTRLLVL.

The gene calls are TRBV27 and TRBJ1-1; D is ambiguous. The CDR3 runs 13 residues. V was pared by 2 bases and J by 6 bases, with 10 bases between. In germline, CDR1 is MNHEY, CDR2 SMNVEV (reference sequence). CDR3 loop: CASSLVGRAEAFF. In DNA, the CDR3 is TGTGCCAGCAGTTTAGTCGGGAGAGCTGAAGCTTTCTTT.

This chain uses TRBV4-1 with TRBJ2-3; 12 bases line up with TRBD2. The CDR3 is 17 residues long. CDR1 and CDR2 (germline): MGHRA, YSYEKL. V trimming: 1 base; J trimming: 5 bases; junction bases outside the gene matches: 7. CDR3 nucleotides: TGCGCCAGCAGCCAAGTGTCTAGCGGGGGGGCGGGAGATACGCAGTATTTT. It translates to CASSQVSSGGAGDTQYF.

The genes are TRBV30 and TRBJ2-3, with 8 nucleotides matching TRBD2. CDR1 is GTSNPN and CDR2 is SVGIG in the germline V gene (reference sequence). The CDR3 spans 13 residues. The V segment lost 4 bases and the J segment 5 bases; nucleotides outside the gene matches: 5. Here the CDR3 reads CAWKVGGGDTQYF. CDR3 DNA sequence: TGTGCCTGGAAGGTCGGGGGGGGAGATACGCAGTATTTT. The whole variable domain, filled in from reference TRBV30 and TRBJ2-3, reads SQTIHQWPATLVQPVGSPLSLECTVEGTSNPNLYWYRQAAGRGLQLLFYSVGIGQISSEVPQNLSASRPQDRQFILSSKKLLLSDSGFYLCAWKVGGGDTQYFGPGTRLTVL.

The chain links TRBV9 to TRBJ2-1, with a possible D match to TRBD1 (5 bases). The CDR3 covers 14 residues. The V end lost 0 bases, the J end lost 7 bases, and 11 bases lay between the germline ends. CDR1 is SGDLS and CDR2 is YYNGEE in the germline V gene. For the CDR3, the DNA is TGTGCCAGCAGCGTAGGATCAGGGTCGAATGAGCAGTTCTTC. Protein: CASSVGSGSNEQFF. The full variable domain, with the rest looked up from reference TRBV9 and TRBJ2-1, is DSGVTQTPKHLITATGQRVTLRCSPRSGDLSVYWYQQSLDQGLQFLIQYYNGEERAKGNILERFSAQQFPDLHSELNLSSLELGDSALYFCASSVGSGSNEQFFGPGTRLTVL.

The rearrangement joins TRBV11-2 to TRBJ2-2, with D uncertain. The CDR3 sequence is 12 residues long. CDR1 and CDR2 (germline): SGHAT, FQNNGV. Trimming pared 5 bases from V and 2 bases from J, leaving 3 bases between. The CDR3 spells CASSLNTGELFF. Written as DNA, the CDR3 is TGTGCCAGCAGCCTAAACACCGGGGAGCTGTTTTTT.

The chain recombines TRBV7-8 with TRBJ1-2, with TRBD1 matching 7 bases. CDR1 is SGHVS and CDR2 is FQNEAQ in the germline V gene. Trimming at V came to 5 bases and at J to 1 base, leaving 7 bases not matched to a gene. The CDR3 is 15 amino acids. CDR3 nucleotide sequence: TGTGCCAGCAGCGGGGGGACAGTTGATAACTATGGCTACACCTTC. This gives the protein CASSGGTVDNYGYTF.

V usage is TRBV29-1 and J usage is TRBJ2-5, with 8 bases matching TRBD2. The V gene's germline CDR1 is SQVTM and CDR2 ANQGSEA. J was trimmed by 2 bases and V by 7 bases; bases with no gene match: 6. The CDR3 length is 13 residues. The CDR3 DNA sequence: TGCAGCGCCGACGGGGGGGTTCAAGAGACCCAGTACTTC. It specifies CSADGGVQETQYF. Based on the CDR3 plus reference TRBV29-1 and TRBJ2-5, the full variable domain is SAVISQKPSRDICQRGTSLTIQCQVDSQVTMMFWYRQQPGQSLTLIATANQGSEATYESGFVIDKFPISRPNLTFSTLTVSNMSPEDSSIYLCSADGGVQETQYFGPGTRLLVL.

The CDR3 reads CASIPGQARSEDYTF. DNA of the CDR3: TGTGCCAGTATCCCAGGACAGGCGAGGTCCGAGGACTACACCTTC. The V gene is TRBV19, the J gene TRBJ1-2, with TRBD1 matching 7 bases. The CDR3 contains 15 residues. After removal of 7 bases from V and 10 bases from J, the junction contained 18 bases not matched to a gene. CDR1 is LNHDA and CDR2 is SQIVND in the germline V gene (reference sequence).

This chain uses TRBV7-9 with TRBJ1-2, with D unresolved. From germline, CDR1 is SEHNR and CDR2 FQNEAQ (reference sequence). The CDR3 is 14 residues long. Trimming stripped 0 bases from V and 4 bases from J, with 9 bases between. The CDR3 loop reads CASSLAGSGYGYTF. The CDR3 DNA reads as TGTGCCAGCAGCTTAGCAGGGAGCGGCTATGGCTACACCTTC.

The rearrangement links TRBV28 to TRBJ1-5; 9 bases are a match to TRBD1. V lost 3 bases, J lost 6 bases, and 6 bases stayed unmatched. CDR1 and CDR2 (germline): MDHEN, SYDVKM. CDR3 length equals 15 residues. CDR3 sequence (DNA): TGTGCCAGCAGTTTCAGTTGGACAGGGGTTCAGCCCCAGCATTTT. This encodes CASSFSWTGVQPQHF.

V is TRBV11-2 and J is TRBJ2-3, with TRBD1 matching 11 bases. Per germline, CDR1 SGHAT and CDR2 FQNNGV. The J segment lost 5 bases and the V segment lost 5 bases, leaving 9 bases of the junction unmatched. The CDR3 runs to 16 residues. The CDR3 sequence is CASSAQGTGGGDTQYF. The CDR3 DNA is TGTGCCAGCAGCGCCCAAGGGACAGGGGGTGGAGATACGCAGTATTTT.

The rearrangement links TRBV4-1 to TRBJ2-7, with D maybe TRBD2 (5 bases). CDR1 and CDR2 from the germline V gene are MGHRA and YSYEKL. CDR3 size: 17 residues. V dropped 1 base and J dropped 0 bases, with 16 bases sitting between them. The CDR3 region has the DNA TGCGCCAGCAGCCAAGCCCCTAGAGGGTCGCCCTCCTACGAGCAGTACTTC. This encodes CASSQAPRGSPSYEQYF.

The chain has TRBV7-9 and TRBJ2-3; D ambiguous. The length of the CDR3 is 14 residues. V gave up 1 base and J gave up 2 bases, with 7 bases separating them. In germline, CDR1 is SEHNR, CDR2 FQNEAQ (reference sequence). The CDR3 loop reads CASSLVQLTDTQYF. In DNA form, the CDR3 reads TGTGCCAGCAGCTTAGTACAGCTCACAGATACGCAGTATTTT.

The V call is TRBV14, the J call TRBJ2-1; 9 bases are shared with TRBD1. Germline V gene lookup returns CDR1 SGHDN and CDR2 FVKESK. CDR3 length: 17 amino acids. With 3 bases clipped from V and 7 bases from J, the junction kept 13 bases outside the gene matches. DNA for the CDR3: TGTGCCAGCAGCCATGGAGGGGGACAGGGATTCAGTAATGAGCAGTTCTTC. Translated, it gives CASSHGGGQGFSNEQFF.

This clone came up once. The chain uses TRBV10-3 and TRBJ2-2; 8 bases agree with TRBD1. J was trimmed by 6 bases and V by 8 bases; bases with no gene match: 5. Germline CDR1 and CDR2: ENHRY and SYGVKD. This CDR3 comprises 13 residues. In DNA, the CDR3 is TGTGCCATCCAAGGACAGGGCGCCGGGGAGCTGTTTTTT. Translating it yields CAIQGQGAGELFF.